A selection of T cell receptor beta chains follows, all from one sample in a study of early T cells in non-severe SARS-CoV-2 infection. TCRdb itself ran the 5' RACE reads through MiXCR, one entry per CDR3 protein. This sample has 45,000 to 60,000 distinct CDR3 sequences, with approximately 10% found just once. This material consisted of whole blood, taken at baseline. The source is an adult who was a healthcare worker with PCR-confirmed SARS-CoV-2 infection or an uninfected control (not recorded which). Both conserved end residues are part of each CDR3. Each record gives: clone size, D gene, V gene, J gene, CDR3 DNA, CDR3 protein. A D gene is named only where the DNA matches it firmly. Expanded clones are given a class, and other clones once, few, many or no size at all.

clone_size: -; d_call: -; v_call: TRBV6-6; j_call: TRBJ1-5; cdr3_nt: TGTGCCAGCAGTGACAACAATCAGCCCCAGCATTTT; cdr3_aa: CASSDNNQPQHF
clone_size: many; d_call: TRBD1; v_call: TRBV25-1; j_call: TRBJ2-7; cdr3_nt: TGTGCCACCGCGACAGGGAACTACGAGCAGTACTTC; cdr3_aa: CATATGNYEQYF
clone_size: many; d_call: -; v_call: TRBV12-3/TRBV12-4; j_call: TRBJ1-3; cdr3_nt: TGTGCCAGCAGTTTTGACTCTGGAAACACCATATATTTT; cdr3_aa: CASSFDSGNTIYF
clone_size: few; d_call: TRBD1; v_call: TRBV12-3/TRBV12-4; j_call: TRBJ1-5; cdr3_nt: TGTGCCAGCAGACAGGGGGCCCATCAGCCCCAGCATTTT; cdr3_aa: CASRQGAHQPQHF
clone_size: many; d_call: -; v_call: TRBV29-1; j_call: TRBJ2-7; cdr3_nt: TGCAGCTCACGAGTGCAGTACTTC; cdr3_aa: CSSRVQYF
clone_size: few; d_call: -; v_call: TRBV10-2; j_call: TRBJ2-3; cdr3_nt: TGCGCCAGCAGGGACTCCCGAGCGGTTAGCACAGATACGCAGTATTTT; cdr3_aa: CASRDSRAVSTDTQYF
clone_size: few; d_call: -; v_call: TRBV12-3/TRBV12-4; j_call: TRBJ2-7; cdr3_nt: TGTGCCAGCAGTTTGTATGAGGCGGGATCCTACGAGCAGTACTTC; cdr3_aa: CASSLYEAGSYEQYF
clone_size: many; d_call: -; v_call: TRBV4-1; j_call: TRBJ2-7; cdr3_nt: TGCGCCAGCAGCCAAAACGTATTGGCCTACGAGCAGTACTTC; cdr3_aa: CASSQNVLAYEQYF
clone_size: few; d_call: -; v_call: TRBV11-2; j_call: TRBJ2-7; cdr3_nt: TGTGCCAGCAGCCTCAGGGTCTCCTACGAGCAGTACTTC; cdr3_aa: CASSLRVSYEQYF
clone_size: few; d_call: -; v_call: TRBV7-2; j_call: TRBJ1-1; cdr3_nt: TGTGCCAGCAGCTCAAACGATTTCAAGTGGGGAACTGAAGCTTTCTTT; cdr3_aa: CASSSNDFKWGTEAFF
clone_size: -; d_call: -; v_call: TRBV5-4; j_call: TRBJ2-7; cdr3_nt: TGTGCCAGCACCCAGTACGGGGGAGGGGGCCAAAACGAGCAGTACTTC; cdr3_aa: CASTQYGGGGQNEQYF
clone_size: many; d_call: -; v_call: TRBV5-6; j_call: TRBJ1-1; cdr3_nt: TGTGCCAGCGTCTGGGCAGGCAACACTGAAGCTTTCTTT; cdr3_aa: CASVWAGNTEAFF
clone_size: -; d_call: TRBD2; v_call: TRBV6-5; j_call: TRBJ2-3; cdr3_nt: TGTGCCAGCAGTTTTGCCGGGACTAAAGGCACAGATACGCAGTATTTT; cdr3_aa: CASSFAGTKGTDTQYF
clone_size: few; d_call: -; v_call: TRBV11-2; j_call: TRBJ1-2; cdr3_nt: TGTGCCAGCAGCCCTAGAAGAATCGCCTATGGCCACACCTTC; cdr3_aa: CASSPRRIAYGHTF
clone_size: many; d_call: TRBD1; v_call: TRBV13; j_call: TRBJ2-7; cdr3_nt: TGTGCCAGCAGCTTTTCTGGACAGGGTGGCTACGAGCAGTACTTC; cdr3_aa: CASSFSGQGGYEQYF
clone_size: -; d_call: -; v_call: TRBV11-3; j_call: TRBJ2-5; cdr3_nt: TGTGTCAGCAGCTTGAGCAGCGGACAAGAGACCCAGTACTTC; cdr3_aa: CVSSLSSGQETQYF
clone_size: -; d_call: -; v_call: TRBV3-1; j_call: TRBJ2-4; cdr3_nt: TGTGCCAGCAGCCAAGATGTTGGTGTCCACAAAAACATTCAGTACTTC; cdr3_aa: CASSQDVGVHKNIQYF
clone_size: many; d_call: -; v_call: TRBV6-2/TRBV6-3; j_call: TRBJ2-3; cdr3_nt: TGTGCCAGCAGACTACTCGGGACCCCGCGTGCAGATACGCAGTATTTT; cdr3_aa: CASRLLGTPRADTQYF
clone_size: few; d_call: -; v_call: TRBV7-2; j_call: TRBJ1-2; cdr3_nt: TGTGCCAGCAGCTCGGGGGACCTCGGCGGCTATGGCTACACCTTC; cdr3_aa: CASSSGDLGGYGYTF
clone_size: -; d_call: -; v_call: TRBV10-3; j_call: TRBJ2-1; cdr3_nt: TGTGCCATCAGTGAGGCCAGTCGGCAGTTCTTC; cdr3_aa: CAISEASRQFF
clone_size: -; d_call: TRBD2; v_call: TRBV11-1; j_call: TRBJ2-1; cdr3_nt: TGTGCCAGCAGCCACCGAAAACTAGCGGCTAACGATGAGCAGTTCTTC; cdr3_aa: CASSHRKLAANDEQFF
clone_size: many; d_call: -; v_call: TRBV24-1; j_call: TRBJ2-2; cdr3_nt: TGTGCCACCAGTGAGTTTGGGACGAACACCGGGGAGCTGTTTTTT; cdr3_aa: CATSEFGTNTGELFF
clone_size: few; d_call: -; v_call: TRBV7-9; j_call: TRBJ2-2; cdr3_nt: TGTGCCAGCAGCAGCCCCTGGCAGGGGAGAACTGTCGGGGAGCTGTTTTTT; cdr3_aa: CASSSPWQGRTVGELFF
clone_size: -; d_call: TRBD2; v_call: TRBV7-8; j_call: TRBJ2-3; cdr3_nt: TGTGCCAGCAGCTTAAGGGCGGGGGGCCCAGATACGCAGTATTTT; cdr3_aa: CASSLRAGGPDTQYF
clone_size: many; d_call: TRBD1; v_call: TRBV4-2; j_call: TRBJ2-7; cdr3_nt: TGTGCCAGCAGCTCCCGGACAGGGGCTGGGGACGAGCAGTACTTC; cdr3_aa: CASSSRTGAGDEQYF
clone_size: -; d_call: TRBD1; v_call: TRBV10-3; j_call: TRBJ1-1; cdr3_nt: TGTGCCTCGGACAGGGGCGACACTGAAGCTTTCTTT; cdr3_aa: CASDRGDTEAFF
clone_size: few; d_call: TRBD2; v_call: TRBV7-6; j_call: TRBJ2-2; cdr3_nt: TGTGCCAGCAGCCTCCGGACTAGCGGGAGGACCGGGGAGCTGTTTTTT; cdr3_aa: CASSLRTSGRTGELFF
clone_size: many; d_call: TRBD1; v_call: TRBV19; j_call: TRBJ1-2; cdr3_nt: TGTGCCAGTAGTTGGAGGGGGCAAAACTATGGCTACACCTTC; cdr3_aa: CASSWRGQNYGYTF